The 15 T cell receptor beta chains in this list originate from one sample, sequenced in a study of blood T cell repertoires in COVID-19. Clones were sequenced by immunoSEQ multiplex PCR, and TCRdb holds only the in-frame ones, with some missing. The data show about 160,000 clones, approximately 82% seen once. The sequencing sample was made of peripheral blood. These receptors all stem from a woman aged 35 to 49 with COVID-19, enrolled during active disease.

The rearrangement uses TRBV9 and TRBJ2-5, with D possibly being TRBD2 (5 bases). CDR1 is SGDLS and CDR2 is YYNGEE in the germline V gene. Trimming took off 4 bases at V and 3 bases at J, with 10 bases between the two ends. The CDR3 is 13 amino acids. DNA of the CDR3: TGTGCCAGCAGCCCCGACGGGGAAGAGACCCAGTACTTC. Its protein product is CASSPDGEETQYF.

V and J are TRBV20-1 and TRBJ2-1; 8 bases are shared with TRBD2. V shed 3 bases and J 7 bases; nucleotides not matched to a gene: 8. The germline gives CDR1 DFQATT, CDR2 SNEGSKA (reference sequence). The CDR3 is made up of 14 amino acids. The CDR3: CSASPSGGQNEQFF. In DNA form, the CDR3 reads TGCAGTGCTAGTCCGAGCGGGGGCCAGAATGAGCAGTTCTTC.

The rearrangement joins TRBV28 to TRBJ2-1; no reliable D call. The CDR3 loop spans 12 amino acids. Trimming left V 3 bases short and J 5 bases short, with 5 bases between. The germline V gene encodes CDR1 MDHEN and CDR2 SYDVKM. CDR3 DNA sequence: TGTGCCAGCAGTTTGGCAGACAATGAGCAGTTCTTC. It yields the protein CASSLADNEQFF.

The V call is TRBV2, the J call TRBJ2-6, with TRBD2 as a possible D gene (5 bases). V was trimmed by 9 bases and J by 0 bases, leaving 15 bases between them. This CDR3 has 16 amino acids. The germline gives CDR1 SNHLY, CDR2 FYNNEI. This chain's CDR3 is CASSRDSNSGANVLTF. DNA of the CDR3: TGTGCCAGTAGCCGGGATTCAAACTCTGGGGCCAACGTCCTGACTTTC.

The chain combines TRBV9 with TRBJ2-2; the D gene is possibly TRBD2 (5 bases). The V and J ends lost 1 base and 2 bases respectively, with 21 bases between them. This CDR3 spans 19 amino acids. From germline, CDR1 is SGDLS and CDR2 YYNGEE. The CDR3 spells CASSVTGFLALSNTGELFF. The DNA for the CDR3 is TGTGCCAGCAGCGTAACTGGTTTCCTAGCCCTATCAAACACCGGGGAGCTGTTTTTT. Drawing the rest from reference TRBV9 and TRBJ2-2, the complete variable domain is DSGVTQTPKHLITATGQRVTLRCSPRSGDLSVYWYQQSLDQGLQFLIQYYNGEERAKGNILERFSAQQFPDLHSELNLSSLELGDSALYFCASSVTGFLALSNTGELFFGEGSRLTVL.

The rearrangement links TRBV2 to TRBJ1-1, with D possibly matching TRBD1 (6 bases). From germline, CDR1 is SNHLY and CDR2 FYNNEI. The ends were cut back, 6 bases at V and 0 bases at J, with 11 bases in the middle. This CDR3 has 14 residues. The CDR3 DNA is TGTGCCAGCAGCTCACAGGGCATGAACACTGAAGCTTTCTTT. Its protein product is CASSSQGMNTEAFF.

This clone showed up just a few times. V gene TRBV28 combines with J gene TRBJ1-2; D may be TRBD1 (6 bases). CDR3 size: 14 residues. Germline V CDR1 and CDR2: MDHEN, SYDVKM. With 6 bases removed from V and 2 bases from J, the gap between germline ends came to 13 bases. The CDR3 reads CASSLGGANYGYTF. In DNA, the CDR3 is TGTGCCAGCAGCCTAGGGGGGGCAAACTATGGCTACACCTTC.

The V gene is TRBV5-3, the J gene TRBJ2-7; D is uncertain. TRBV5-3 is identified as an open reading frame with a role that is uncertain. This CDR3 contains 14 residues. The V gene lost 7 bases and the J gene lost 3 bases, with 17 bases spanning the gap. CDR3: CARFSWRQNYEQYF. CDR3 bases: TGTGCCAGATTTTCTTGGCGACAAAACTACGAGCAGTACTTC.

This clone occurred many times. The rearrangement links TRBV6-1 to TRBJ2-6; D is unclear. CDR3 length: 15 amino acids. The germline V and J ends were trimmed by 2 bases and 0 bases, with 5 bases remaining between them. The V gene's germline CDR1 is MNHNS and CDR2 SASEGT. DNA of the CDR3: TGTGCCAGCAGTGAACTGAGCTCTGGGGCCAACGTCCTGACTTTC. Translating gives CASSELSSGANVLTF.

This clone was observed once. The chain has TRBV28 and TRBJ1-1; maybe TRBD1 (5 bases). The CDR3 covers 14 residues. The ends were cut back, 4 bases at V and 1 base at J, with 10 bases in the middle. The germline V gene encodes CDR1 MDHEN and CDR2 SYDVKM. The CDR3 spells CASSWGRTNTEAFF. CDR3 sequence (DNA): TGTGCCAGCAGTTGGGGGAGGACGAACACTGAAGCTTTCTTT.

The chain joins TRBV6-1 to TRBJ1-2; TRBD1 might be the D (6 bases). Trimming removed 2 bases from V and 4 bases from J, with 8 bases in between. Germline V gives CDR1 MNHNS, CDR2 SASEGT. This CDR3 has 13 amino acids. The CDR3 protein is CASSETGLYGYTF. Written as DNA, the CDR3 is TGTGCCAGCAGTGAAACAGGGCTCTATGGCTACACCTTC.

This clone was counted between two and nine times. This chain links TRBV6-4 with TRBJ1-5; D is undetermined. Trimming stripped 4 bases from V and 6 bases from J, with 10 bases between. The CDR3 totals 13 residues. CDR1 and CDR2 (germline): MRHNA, SNTAGT. CDR3 region: CASSARVGQPQHF. CDR3 bases: TGTGCCAGCAGTGCGAGGGTGGGTCAGCCCCAGCATTTT.

This clone was detected a few times. V gene TRBV5-5 combines with J gene TRBJ1-2; 7 bases match TRBD1. From germline, CDR1 is SGHKS and CDR2 YYEKEE (reference sequence). V was pared by 0 bases and J by 2 bases, with 4 bases of the junction left unmatched. This CDR3 is built from 15 residues. The CDR3 region has the DNA TGTGCCAGCAGCTTGGCCTTGGGACAGAACTATGGCTACACCTTC. This codes for CASSLALGQNYGYTF.

This clone was counted a single time. V gene TRBV27 combines with J gene TRBJ2-7, with TRBD1 identical over 10 bases. V shed 8 bases and J 4 bases; nucleotides not matched to a gene: 14. Germline V gene lookup returns CDR1 MNHEY and CDR2 SMNVEV (reference sequence). The CDR3 has 16 amino acids. The CDR3 region has the DNA TGTGCCAGCCTTAAAACTTGGACAGGGGGACCTTACGAGCAGTACTTC. This sequence encodes CASLKTWTGGPYEQYF.

The CDR3 nucleotides are TGTGCCAGCAGATTAAATAGGAGGCCCCAGCATTTT. Its translation: CASRLNRRPQHF. The genes are TRBV28 and TRBJ1-5, with D uncertain. Germline V gene lookup returns CDR1 MDHEN and CDR2 SYDVKM. The CDR3 is made up of 12 amino acids. V gave up 6 bases and J gave up 9 bases, with 12 bases separating them.